This T cell receptor (beta chain) was sequenced in a study of OX40 agonist ivuxolimab in advanced cancers. General observations from the study: Average numbers of expanded clones were greater in CD8+ T cells than in CD4+. Some nonresponders additionally presented with little normalized T-cell clonal expansion. At 0.1 to 3.0 mg/kg and by week 6, clonal expansion occurred in CD4+ and CD8+ blood T cells.

Details on this clone: What it binds is unknown.

The repertoire was sequenced with immunoSEQ multiplex PCR; TCRdb's copy has only in-frame clones and lacks some. Of just over 80,000 clones in the sample, around 87% are singletons; the top ten hold more than 0.3%. A history of autoimmune disease or systemic immunosuppression excluded patients. The CDR3 runs to 15 residues. V lost 4 bases and J lost 5; bases outside the gene matches: 6. Germline V gene data show CDR1 as MGHRA and CDR2 as YSYEKL. The sequences come from CD4+ or CD8+ T cells sorted from blood, collected in a trial of the OX40 agonist ivuxolimab. The V gene is TRBV4-1, the J gene TRBJ1-4; 8 bases fit TRBD1. This receptor was identified in an adult with an advanced solid tumor such as melanoma, head and neck, liver or kidney cancer. CDR3 sequence (DNA): TGCGCCAGCAGCCCGTACAGGGGGAAAAATGAAAAACTGTTTTTT. Translating gives CASSPYRGKNEKLFF.